Each of the 29 T cell receptor beta chains below was sequenced from the same sample in a study of blood T cell repertoires in COVID-19. TCRdb's table, derived via immunoSEQ multiplex PCR, lists solely in-frame clones and lacks some. The table includes more than 60,000 clones, roughly 80% detected once. The sequencing sample was made of peripheral blood. These receptors all stem from a woman older than 75 with acute or convalescent COVID-19.

This chain uses TRBV27 with TRBJ1-6; no firm D call. Per the germline V gene, CDR1 is MNHEY and CDR2 is SMNVEV (reference sequence). CDR3 length: 14 amino acids. The germline V and J ends were trimmed by 3 bases and 13 bases, with 16 bases remaining between them. Here the CDR3 reads CASSFHRGGEPLHF. The CDR3 DNA is TGTGCCAGCAGTTTTCACCGGGGTGGCGAGCCCCTCCACTTT.

The chain combines TRBV5-1 with TRBJ2-5, with 8 bases lining up with TRBD2. Germline V gene lookup returns CDR1 SGHRS and CDR2 YFSETQ. The CDR3 contains 15 residues. V lost 1 base to trimming and J lost 4 bases; unmatched junction nucleotides: 6. The DNA for the CDR3 is TGCGCCAGCAGCTTGCGGCCGGGAGGGCTAGAGACCCAGTACTTC. It encodes CASSLRPGGLETQYF.

The chain links TRBV4-1 to TRBJ1-5, with D hard to call. V lost 1 base and J lost 6, with 7 bases in between. The CDR3 spans 13 residues. CDR1 and CDR2 from the germline V gene are MGHRA and YSYEKL. CDR3 in DNA: TGCGCCAGCAGCCAAGGGCCAGTTCAGCCCCAGCATTTT. Its protein is CASSQGPVQPQHF.

This clone has more than one count but fewer than ten. J is TRBJ2-5 and V is TRBV7-3; D is unclear. This CDR3 is built from 13 residues. The V gene lost 4 bases and the J gene lost 7 bases, with 13 bases spanning the gap. Looked up from germline, CDR1 is SGHTA and CDR2 is FQGTGA. CDR3 in amino acids: CASSSSQGGTQYF. CDR3 nucleotide sequence: TGTGCCAGCAGCTCCTCCCAAGGCGGGACCCAGTACTTC.

This chain joins TRBV11-2 and TRBJ2-5; 7 nucleotides match TRBD1. The germline CDR1 and CDR2 sequences are SGHAT and FQNNGV. The CDR3 length is 15 residues. V was clipped by 1 base and J by 4 bases; unmatched bases: 6. The CDR3 loop reads CASSLVQGIGETQYF. For the CDR3, the DNA is TGTGCCAGCAGCTTAGTACAGGGGATAGGAGAGACCCAGTACTTC.

The genes are TRBV2 and TRBJ2-1, with TRBD1 identical over 9 bases. The ends lost 10 bases at V and 5 bases at J; junction bases unmatched: 15. Germline CDR1 and CDR2: SNHLY and FYNNEI. CDR3 length: 16 residues. The CDR3, as DNA: TGTGCCATAATACAAGACGGACAGGGGCGAAACAATGAGCAGTTCTTC. Encoded protein: CAIIQDGQGRNNEQFF.

The J gene is TRBJ2-7, the V gene TRBV6-1; D is undetermined. Germline CDR1 is MNHNS and CDR2 is SASEGT. CDR3 length equals 14 residues. V gave up 0 bases and J gave up 3 bases, with 9 bases separating them. The CDR3: CASSEAFRGYEQYF. Written as DNA, the CDR3 is TGTGCCAGCAGTGAAGCGTTCAGAGGCTACGAGCAGTACTTC.

This clone has more than one count but fewer than ten. The chain is built from TRBV19 and TRBJ1-1; D gene uncertain. CDR3 length equals 14 residues. Per germline, CDR1 LNHDA and CDR2 SQIVND (reference sequence). V dropped 5 bases and J dropped 5 bases, with 15 bases sitting between them. CDR3 protein: CASSPSPAKTEAFF. CDR3 coding DNA: TGTGCCAGTAGTCCGAGTCCAGCGAAGACTGAAGCTTTCTTT.

The rearrangement uses TRBV25-1 and TRBJ1-3; the D is unclear. This CDR3 is 13 amino acids long. The germline V gene encodes CDR1 MGHDK and CDR2 SYGVNS. V lost 2 bases and J 8 bases, leaving 10 bases between the germline ends. CDR3 sequence: CASSEMGRDTIYF. The DNA of the CDR3 is TGTGCCAGCAGTGAAATGGGGAGGGACACCATATATTTT.

The rearrangement links TRBV5-8 to TRBJ2-7; D is unresolved. The CDR3 consists of 12 residues. Germline CDR1 and CDR2: SGHTS and YDEGEE. V was shortened by 0 bases and J by 3 bases, with 4 bases between the two germline ends. This CDR3 is CASSLASYEQYF. CDR3 bases: TGTGCCAGCAGCTTGGCCAGCTACGAGCAGTACTTC.

V and J are TRBV28 and TRBJ1-1; the D gene is possibly TRBD1 (6 bases). V shed 8 bases and J shed 1 base, with 11 bases lying between them. The CDR3 consists of 13 residues. The V gene's germline CDR1 is MDHEN and CDR2 SYDVKM. The CDR3 loop is CASGPDRNTEAFF. The CDR3 DNA sequence: TGTGCCAGCGGACCGGACAGGAACACTGAAGCTTTCTTT. Based on the CDR3 plus reference TRBV28 and TRBJ1-1, the full variable domain is DVKVTQSSRYLVKRTGEKVFLECVQDMDHENMFWYRQDPGLGLRLIYFSYDVKMKEKGDIPEGYSVSREKKERFSLILESASTNQTSMYLCASGPDRNTEAFFGQGTRLTVV.

The rearrangement joins TRBV6-6 to TRBJ1-5; 8 nucleotides align to TRBD1. The CDR3 is made up of 15 amino acids. Germline V gene data show CDR1 as MNHNY and CDR2 as SVGAGI (reference sequence). The junction had 10 bases not matched to a gene; V was cut back by 6 bases and J by 6 bases. The CDR3 DNA reads as TGTGCCAGCAGATCCGGACAGGGATATGGTCAGCCCCAGCATTTT. It translates to CASRSGQGYGQPQHF.

The V gene is TRBV7-9, the J gene TRBJ1-1; no clear D gene. V lost 4 bases to trimming and J lost 0 bases, with 6 bases between them. From germline, CDR1 is SEHNR and CDR2 FQNEAQ (reference sequence). This CDR3 has 13 residues. The CDR3 region is CASSSIMNTEAFF. For the CDR3, the DNA is TGTGCCAGCAGCTCTATTATGAACACTGAAGCTTTCTTT.

This chain links TRBV5-4 with TRBJ2-7; D might be TRBD1 (6 bases). Trimming took 4 bases from V and 3 from J, leaving 14 bases between them. The CDR3 runs 14 residues. Germline V gene data show CDR1 as SGHNT and CDR2 as YYREEE (reference sequence). The CDR3 DNA sequence: TGTGCCAGCAGCATGGCCGCGGACAGCTACGAGCAGTACTTC. It encodes CASSMAADSYEQYF.

V and J are TRBV4-1 and TRBJ1-2; D gene ambiguous. The CDR3 extends over 17 amino acids. Trimming removed 0 bases from V and 0 bases from J, with 14 bases in between. The germline CDR1 and CDR2 sequences are MGHRA and YSYEKL. The CDR3 reads CASSQDVWPGANYGYTF. Here the CDR3 DNA reads TGCGCCAGCAGCCAAGATGTTTGGCCTGGAGCTAACTATGGCTACACCTTC.

The J gene is TRBJ1-2, the V gene TRBV19; 7 bases agree with TRBD1. Germline CDR1 is LNHDA and CDR2 is SQIVND (reference sequence). CDR3 length: 15 residues. The V gene end was trimmed by 5 bases and the J gene end by 3 bases; junction bases not matched to a gene: 9. CDR3 residues: CASSSPVTGDYGYTF. CDR3 nucleotide sequence: TGTGCCAGTAGTTCCCCCGTTACAGGGGACTATGGCTACACCTTC. The full variable domain, with the rest looked up from reference TRBV19 and TRBJ1-2, is DGGITQSPKYLFRKEGQNVTLSCEQNLNHDAMYWYRQDPGQGLRLIYYSQIVNDFQKGDIAEGYSVSREKKESFPLTVTSAQKNPTAFYLCASSSPVTGDYGYTFGSGTRLTVV.

The chain links TRBV2 to TRBJ2-1; 12 nucleotides agree with TRBD2. The trim removed 5 bases at V and 7 bases at J, leaving 9 bases unmatched. The CDR3 length is 16 residues. Germline assignment: CDR1 SNHLY and CDR2 FYNNEI. CDR3 region: CASSPRLAGVGNEQFF. The CDR3 nucleotides are TGTGCCAGCAGTCCCCGACTAGCGGGAGTTGGGAATGAGCAGTTCTTC.

The V and J genes are TRBV20-1 and TRBJ2-5; D is unresolved. V was cut by 3 bases and J by 3 bases, with 11 bases left in between. The CDR3 has 13 amino acids. CDR1 and CDR2 (germline): DFQATT, SNEGSKA (reference sequence). CDR3 sequence: CSASRDVKETQYF. In nucleotides, the CDR3 is TGCAGTGCTAGTCGAGATGTGAAAGAGACCCAGTACTTC.

This chain uses TRBV2 with TRBJ2-7, with no clear D. There are 14 residues in the CDR3. Looked up from germline, CDR1 is SNHLY and CDR2 is FYNNEI. Trimming stripped 8 bases from V and 0 bases from J, with 14 bases between. The CDR3 nucleotides are TGTGCCAGCTTTCTAGGCAGCTACTCCTACGAGCAGTACTTC. It translates to CASFLGSYSYEQYF.

The chain couples TRBV28 to TRBJ2-2; TRBD2 might be the D (6 bases). CDR3 size: 15 residues. CDR1 is MDHEN and CDR2 is SYDVKM in the germline V gene. Trimming took 5 bases from V and 0 from J, leaving 10 bases between them. In DNA form, the CDR3 reads TGTGCCAGCAGTGGGGACTTCGCGAACACCGGGGAGCTGTTTTTT. It yields the protein CASSGDFANTGELFF. The entire variable domain, with the rest obtained from reference TRBV28 and TRBJ2-2, is as follows: DVKVTQSSRYLVKRTGEKVFLECVQDMDHENMFWYRQDPGLGLRLIYFSYDVKMKEKGDIPEGYSVSREKKERFSLILESASTNQTSMYLCASSGDFANTGELFFGEGSRLTVL.

This clone appeared a few times. The chain combines TRBV27 with TRBJ2-1, with TRBD2 identical over 8 bases. The CDR3 consists of 18 residues. J was trimmed by 3 bases and V by 5 bases; bases with no gene match: 15. The germline gives CDR1 MNHEY, CDR2 SMNVEV (reference sequence). Written as DNA, the CDR3 is TGTGCCAGCAGTAACACAAGAGCCGGGACTAGTTTCTACAATGAGCAGTTCTTC. Translated, it gives CASSNTRAGTSFYNEQFF.

This chain connects TRBV5-8 to TRBJ1-2, with a tentative D call TRBD1 (5 bases). Trimming left V 0 bases short and J 5 bases short, with 11 bases between. CDR1 is SGHTS, CDR2 YDEGEE, per germline. CDR3 length: 14 amino acids. The CDR3 DNA follows: TGTGCCAGCAGCTTGGACGGGGGTCTTTATGGCTACACCTTC. Translated: CASSLDGGLYGYTF.

V usage is TRBV27 and J usage is TRBJ2-7; D perhaps matches TRBD2 (6 bases). Germline V gene sequence: CDR1 MNHEY, CDR2 SMNVEV (reference sequence). V was trimmed by 0 bases and J by 6 bases, leaving 24 bases between them. The CDR3 covers 18 residues. CDR3 in amino acids: CASSLSISAVRTTGEQYF. CDR3 nucleotides: TGTGCCAGCAGTTTATCGATTTCGGCTGTGAGGACTACGGGCGAGCAGTACTTC.

The chain recombines TRBV28 with TRBJ2-4; a weak D match, TRBD1 (6 bases). Per germline, CDR1 MDHEN and CDR2 SYDVKM. The CDR3 consists of 13 residues. V lost 5 bases to trimming and J lost 10 bases, with 15 bases between them. The CDR3: CASSPLMTGIQYF. The DNA for the CDR3 is TGTGCCAGCAGTCCTCTTATGACAGGAATTCAGTACTTC.

The chain is built from TRBV7-6 and TRBJ1-3; TRBD1 agrees at 7 bases. V shed 1 base and J 2 bases; nucleotides not matched to a gene: 11. The germline V gene encodes CDR1 SGHVS and CDR2 FNYEAQ. CDR3 size: 18 residues. CDR3 bases: TGTGCCAGCAGCTTAGGTGGTCGACAGGGATTGACTGGAAACACCATATATTTT. Translated: CASSLGGRQGLTGNTIYF.

This clone appeared a single time. The V gene is TRBV15, the J gene TRBJ1-2, with D uncertain. The CDR3 runs 12 residues. V gave up 4 bases and J gave up 0 bases, with 3 bases separating them. CDR1 is LNHNV, CDR2 YYDKDF, per germline (reference sequence). Here the CDR3 DNA reads TGTGCCACCAGCACCTCTAACTATGGCTACACCTTC. It translates to CATSTSNYGYTF.

This chain links TRBV19 with TRBJ1-4; D is unclear. The ends were cut back, 6 bases at V and 10 bases at J, with 12 bases in the middle. The CDR3 sequence is 12 residues long. Germline V gene data show CDR1 as LNHDA and CDR2 as SQIVND (reference sequence). The CDR3 DNA is TGTGCCAGTAGCGAGATCGACTTAAAACTGTTTTTT. Translated, it gives CASSEIDLKLFF.

The chain combines TRBV25-1 with TRBJ1-3, with a weak D call TRBD1 (6 bases). The CDR3 totals 16 residues. Germline-derived CDR1 and CDR2 are MGHDK and SYGVNS. The V end was cut by 4 bases, the J end by 4 bases, with 17 bases between. The CDR3 coding sequence is TGTGCCAGCAGTGCCCGTGGGGGCGCAGGGGGAAACACCATATATTTT. Encoded protein: CASSARGGAGGNTIYF.

This clone was counted between two and nine times. The genes are TRBV5-6 and TRBJ1-2; 7 bases are shared with TRBD1. V was clipped by 6 bases and J by 9 bases; unmatched bases: 11. The CDR3 runs 13 residues. CDR1 and CDR2 from the germline V gene are SGHDT and YYEEEE. The CDR3, as DNA: TGTGCCAGCACCCCGGGGCAGGGGGTTAGCTACACCTTC. Its protein product is CASTPGQGVSYTF.